The present entry profiles one TCR beta chain with its context. Its antigen is undetermined. Primers: 60 Vbeta forward and 13 Jbeta reverse. The assay was immunoSEQ multiplex PCR, and TCRdb's table has in-frame clones only and misses some. The repertoire holds 150,000 to 250,000 clones, with around 78% as singletons. The sample belongs to a study of cytomegalovirus exposure and HLA in healthy donors. Germline lookup yields CDR1 LGHNA and CDR2 YNFKEQ. V shed 0 bases, J shed 4 bases, and the junction held 14 bases outside the gene matches. This CDR3 contains 19 residues. Findings of the study overall: Immune exposure data for these donors was limited to CMV serostatus.

The chain recombines TRBV4-2 with TRBJ2-1, with 8 nucleotides matching TRBD2. The TCR was taken from a man aged 25-40 years in good health and CMV-seronegative. The sample was PBMCs. This chain's CDR3 is CASSQEQDLRLAPYNEQFF. CDR3 nucleotide sequence: TGTGCCAGCAGCCAAGAGCAAGATCTACGACTAGCGCCTTACAATGAGCAGTTCTTC.